The present TCR beta chain was sequenced within a study of blood T cell repertoires in COVID-19. On the study more broadly: T cells, B-cell-depleted T cells, or PBMCs provided the cDNA or gDNA that served as material.

Original handling: How many nucleated cells were present was estimated from reference gene primer amplification. Using immunoSEQ multiplex PCR, the repertoire was profiled, and TCRdb retains in-frame clones only, with some absent. V and J calls and clone size are given by that table; D and trimming were obtained from the DNA. This sample has about 120,000 clones; around 87% occur once, and the top ten carry more than 2%. V shed 4 bases, J shed 4 bases, and the junction held 8 bases outside the gene matches. CDR1 is SGHNT and CDR2 is YENEEA in the germline V gene. CDR3 length: 16 amino acids. The source material was peripheral blood. The V and J genes are TRBV11-3 and TRBJ2-3, with 10 bases that match TRBD1. The sequence was obtained from a woman in her 50s with acute or convalescent COVID-19. The CDR3 DNA reads as TGTGCCAGCAGCTCCGGACAGGGGGGCGAGGCAGATACGCAGTATTTT. This translates into CASSSGQGGEADTQYF.